Listed below are T cell receptor beta chains from one sample, sequenced in a study of blood T cell repertoires in COVID-19. Only in-frame clones appear in the TCRdb table, and some are missing; sequencing was by immunoSEQ multiplex PCR. Among 110,000 to 150,000 clones, around 89% were seen once, and the ten largest hold about 3.2%. Sequencing was carried out using peripheral blood. These receptors were obtained from a man between 60 and 75 years old with active or convalescent COVID-19. Both conserved end residues are part of each CDR3.

V gene: TRBV6-2/TRBV6-3
J gene: TRBJ1-5
CDR3 protein: CASSYSSGVGQPQHF

V gene: TRBV19
J gene: TRBJ2-7
CDR3 protein: CASRKGQGYEQYF

V gene: TRBV5-4
J gene: TRBJ1-4
CDR3 protein: CASSSTGGADEKLFF

V gene: TRBV7-3
J gene: TRBJ2-7
CDR3 protein: CASRMTGVDEQYF

V gene: TRBV7-2
J gene: TRBJ2-7
CDR3 protein: CASSLASSGTSYEQYF

V gene: TRBV11-2
J gene: TRBJ2-3
CDR3 protein: CASSRTGAGTDTQYF

V gene: TRBV11-2
J gene: TRBJ1-5
CDR3 protein: CASSLGQGNQPQHF

V gene: TRBV6-5
J gene: TRBJ1-5
CDR3 protein: CASLDSHYSNQPQHF

V gene: TRBV18
J gene: TRBJ2-6
CDR3 protein: CASSRSGPSGANVLTF

V gene: TRBV28
J gene: TRBJ1-5
CDR3 protein: CASSSTGTHQPQHF

V gene: TRBV28
J gene: TRBJ2-7
CDR3 protein: CASSRGQGGQYF

V gene: TRBV5-1
J gene: TRBJ1-6
CDR3 protein: CASSLGASSYNSPLHF

V gene: TRBV7-9
J gene: TRBJ2-5
CDR3 protein: CASRRDRVNQETQYF

V gene: TRBV5-1
J gene: TRBJ1-2
CDR3 protein: CASSSGTGGYGYTF

V gene: TRBV5-5
J gene: TRBJ2-1
CDR3 protein: CASSGLGGAYNEQFF

V gene: TRBV13
J gene: TRBJ1-1
CDR3 protein: CASSLGSTTNTEAFF

V gene: TRBV28
J gene: TRBJ1-6
CDR3 protein: CASSSPGQGSNSPLHF

V gene: TRBV7-6
J gene: TRBJ2-6
CDR3 protein: CASSPEAVAGANVLTF

V gene: TRBV11-2
J gene: TRBJ2-1
CDR3 protein: CASSPHDRGGLNEQFF

V gene: TRBV19
J gene: TRBJ1-1
CDR3 protein: CASSISLGRRSSTEAFF

V gene: TRBV18
J gene: TRBJ1-6
CDR3 protein: CASSPGLVLNSPLHF

V gene: TRBV12-5
J gene: TRBJ1-1
CDR3 protein: CASGLGQGGVSEAFF

V gene: TRBV4-2
J gene: TRBJ2-5
CDR3 protein: CASSQDPAAPQETQYF

V gene: TRBV3-1/TRBV3-2
J gene: TRBJ2-3
CDR3 protein: CASSRDFTDTQYF

V gene: TRBV24-1
J gene: TRBJ1-2
CDR3 protein: CATSARDKNSGYTF

V gene: TRBV28
J gene: TRBJ2-3
CDR3 protein: CASKVGGSTDTQYF

V gene: TRBV11-2
J gene: TRBJ2-3
CDR3 protein: CASSLVAGGPTDTQYF

V gene: TRBV28
J gene: TRBJ1-1
CDR3 protein: CASRSGAPDTEAFF

V gene: TRBV5-8
J gene: TRBJ2-3
CDR3 protein: CASSLDRRTQYF

V gene: TRBV14
J gene: TRBJ1-1
CDR3 protein: CASSLQQGVEAFF

V gene: TRBV19
J gene: TRBJ1-2
CDR3 protein: CASSILGASKGYTF

V gene: TRBV2
J gene: TRBJ2-5
CDR3 protein: CASSRDRVSQETQYF

V gene: TRBV7-2
J gene: TRBJ2-2
CDR3 protein: CASNPGGNTGELFF

V gene: TRBV11-2
J gene: TRBJ2-3
CDR3 protein: CASSPRTGGADTQYF

V gene: TRBV7-2
J gene: TRBJ2-3
CDR3 protein: CASSFGRETDTQYF

V gene: TRBV6-5
J gene: TRBJ2-3
CDR3 protein: CASSSSQGADTQYF

V gene: TRBV19
J gene: TRBJ1-5
CDR3 protein: CASSDRTNQPQHF

V gene: TRBV5-3
J gene: TRBJ1-4
CDR3 protein: CARSSTTGGEVNEKLFF

V gene: TRBV5-8
J gene: TRBJ1-5
CDR3 protein: CASSLSRNQPQHF

V gene: TRBV30
J gene: TRBJ1-5
CDR3 protein: CAWSVLGTANQPQHF

V gene: TRBV28
J gene: TRBJ1-3
CDR3 protein: CASLDGYSGNTIYF

V gene: TRBV28
J gene: TRBJ2-6
CDR3 protein: CASSPGQGAGGANVLTF

V gene: TRBV9
J gene: TRBJ1-5
CDR3 protein: CASSPTAGGIGNQPQHF

V gene: TRBV30
J gene: TRBJ2-2
CDR3 protein: CAWRGPGSMGTGELFF

V gene: TRBV15
J gene: TRBJ1-2
CDR3 protein: CATSPPGHLREEGYTF